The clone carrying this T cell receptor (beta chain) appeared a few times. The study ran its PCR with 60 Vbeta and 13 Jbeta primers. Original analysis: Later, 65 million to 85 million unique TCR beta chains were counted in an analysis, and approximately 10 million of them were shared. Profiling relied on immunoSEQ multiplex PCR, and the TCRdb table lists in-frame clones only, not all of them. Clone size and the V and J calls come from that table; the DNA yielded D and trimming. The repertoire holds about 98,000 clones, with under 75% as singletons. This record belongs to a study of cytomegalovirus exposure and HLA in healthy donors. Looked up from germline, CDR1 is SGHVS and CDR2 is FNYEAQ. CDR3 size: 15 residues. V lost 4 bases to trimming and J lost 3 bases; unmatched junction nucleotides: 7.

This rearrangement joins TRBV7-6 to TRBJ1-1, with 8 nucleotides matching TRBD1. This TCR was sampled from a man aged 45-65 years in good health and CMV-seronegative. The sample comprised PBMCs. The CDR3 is CASSYQQGQDTEAFF. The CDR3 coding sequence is TGTGCCAGCAGCTATCAACAGGGACAGGACACTGAAGCTTTCTTT. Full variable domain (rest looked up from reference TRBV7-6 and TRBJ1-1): GAGVSQSPRYKVTKRGQDVALRCDPISGHVSLYWYRQALGQGPEFLTYFNYEAQQDKSGLPNDRFSAERPEGSISTLTIQRTEQRDSAMYRCASSYQQGQDTEAFFGQGTRLTVV.